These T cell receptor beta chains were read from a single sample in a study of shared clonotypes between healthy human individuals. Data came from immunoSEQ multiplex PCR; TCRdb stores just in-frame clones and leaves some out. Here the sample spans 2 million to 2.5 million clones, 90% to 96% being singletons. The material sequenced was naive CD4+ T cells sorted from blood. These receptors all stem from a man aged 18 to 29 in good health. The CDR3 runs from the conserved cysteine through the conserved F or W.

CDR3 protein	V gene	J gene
CASSIGPGRNEQFF	TRBV19	TRBJ2-1
CASSPSTGAYYGYTF	TRBV7-2	TRBJ1-2
CAWRGQHYSNQPQHF	TRBV30	TRBJ1-5
CASSISGLYEQYF	TRBV7-2	TRBJ2-7
CASTRTGFTEAFF	TRBV10-2	TRBJ1-1
CASLQDRGGTEAFF	TRBV18	TRBJ1-1
CASSLFIGGAPFRDTEAFF	TRBV5-8	TRBJ1-1
CASSAPGTVSYNEQFF	TRBV28	TRBJ2-1
CASSSPMGLQETQYF	TRBV5-1	TRBJ2-5
CASSDFSRRNTIYF	TRBV2	TRBJ1-3
CASSRGGIQPQHF	TRBV9	TRBJ1-5
CAISADMQETQYF	TRBV10-3	TRBJ2-5
CATQLAGAADTQYF	TRBV10-1	TRBJ2-3
CSVDRNLIGGYTF	TRBV29-1	TRBJ1-2
CASSLTGGGETQYF	TRBV4-1	TRBJ2-5
CASSLSGGVHGEAFF	TRBV27	TRBJ1-1
CASSYSGQGNGYTF	TRBV6-5	TRBJ1-2
CASSIVQGAGELFF	TRBV19	TRBJ2-2
CASSLAAQGSGELFF	TRBV7-2	TRBJ2-2
CASSVKGGNTIYF	TRBV9	TRBJ1-3
CASSLPGGTYNEQFF	TRBV5-1	TRBJ2-1
CATTRQLDQPQHF	TRBV10-3	TRBJ1-5
CASSRQGLAFF	TRBV6-6	TRBJ1-1
CASSLSYSDQETQYF	TRBV11-3	TRBJ2-5
CASSHRRGREESGANVLTF	TRBV28	TRBJ2-6
CASSLDRVGNTIYF	TRBV18	TRBJ1-3
CASSDSSTGTSGNTIYF	TRBV10-1	TRBJ1-3
CASSWRGTSGNTIYF	TRBV5-6	TRBJ1-3
CAWSVNSGYEQYF	TRBV30	.
CASSVEPGLPEQYF	TRBV9	TRBJ2-7
CASSLRVAGYTF	TRBV5-6	TRBJ1-2
CASSIDRANTGELFF	TRBV19	TRBJ2-2
CASSTGDRGGNQPQHF	TRBV19	TRBJ1-5
CASSPGDSYEQYF	TRBV5-1	TRBJ2-7
CATSRDQGEQYF	TRBV15	TRBJ2-7
CASRGTEHYGYTF	TRBV6-6	TRBJ1-2
CASSFSTDTQYF	TRBV7-9	TRBJ2-3
CASRSGLAGAQTQYF	TRBV5-1	TRBJ2-5
CAISDHGGGSYNEQFF	TRBV10-3	TRBJ2-1
CSASGSDQYF	TRBV20-1	TRBJ2-5
CAWSEGGRRDGYTF	TRBV30	TRBJ1-2
CASSLAAGKGWHYGYTF	TRBV5-1	TRBJ1-2
CASGDSWTEAFF	TRBV7-2	TRBJ1-1
CASSVAGAGANVLTF	TRBV2	TRBJ2-6
CASSPPGARGSSYEQYF	TRBV18	TRBJ2-7
CASSPGLGENGELFF	TRBV5-1	TRBJ2-2
CAWSVDGTGPQHF	TRBV30	TRBJ1-5
CASSLGRGYEQYF	TRBV7-9	TRBJ2-7
CASSQGDGEQYF	TRBV6-5	TRBJ2-7
CASSSRTSGPYEQYF	TRBV7-9	TRBJ2-7
CASSVDPGGINYGYTF	TRBV9	TRBJ1-2
CASRGVRQAGNQPQHF	TRBV28	TRBJ1-5
CASSRDPQETQYF	TRBV11-2	TRBJ2-5
CASSSPRSGGLETQYF	TRBV13	TRBJ2-5